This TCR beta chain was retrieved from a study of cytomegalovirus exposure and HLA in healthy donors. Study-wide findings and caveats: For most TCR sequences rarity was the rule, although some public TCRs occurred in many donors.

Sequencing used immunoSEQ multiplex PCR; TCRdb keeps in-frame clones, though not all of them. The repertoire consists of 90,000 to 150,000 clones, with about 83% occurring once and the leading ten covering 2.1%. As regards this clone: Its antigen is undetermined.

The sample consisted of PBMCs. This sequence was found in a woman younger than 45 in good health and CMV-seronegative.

CDR3 region: CASSLGQPISGNTIYF. In nucleotides, the CDR3 is TGTGCCAGCAGCTTAGGACAGCCCATCTCTGGAAACACCATATATTTT. The V call is TRBV11-3, the J call TRBJ1-3; possibly TRBD1 for D (5 bases). The V end lost 1 base, the J end lost 0 bases, and 10 bases lay between the germline ends. CDR1 is SGHNT, CDR2 YENEEA, per germline. This CDR3 is built from 16 residues.